This T cell receptor (beta chain) stems from a study of T cell repertoires in ileal Crohn's disease. Time point specified: neoterminal ileum biopsy at postoperative endoscopy, about 6 months after surgery. Adults with ileal or ileocolonic Crohn's disease and an indication for resection were eligible. V trimming: 3 bases; J trimming: 5 bases; junction bases outside the gene matches: 2. This CDR3 spans 13 amino acids. Germline lookup yields CDR1 SEHNR and CDR2 FQNEAQ (reference sequence). The protocol was immunoSEQ multiplex PCR, while the TCRdb copy is restricted to in-frame clones and leaves out a portion. The table includes some 60,000 clones, 85% to 90% detected once.

Input material: ileal tissue. The origin of this receptor is an adult with Crohn's disease. The gene calls are TRBV7-9 and TRBJ2-7; 9 positions agree with TRBD1. CDR3 sequence reads: CASSLDRGHEQYV. CDR3 coding DNA: TGTGCCAGCAGCTTGGACAGGGGCCACGAGCAGTACGTC.